Each of the 16 T cell receptor beta chains below was sequenced from the same sample in a study of blood T cell repertoires in COVID-19 (dated by TCRdb to about 2020). Library construction relied on the immunoSEQ multiplex PCR assay. TCRdb carries this immuneACCESS record with in-frame sequences only. Its versions omit some clonotypes, under half of them owing to an unresolved V gene in the studies checked, with the rest unexplained. The sample records about 480,000 clones, less than 90% of which are singletons. 6.5% to 8.5% of the sample lies in the top ten. Sequenced input: PBMCs or T cells enriched from blood (not recorded which). These receptors were taken from a woman aged 55-70 years who had recovered from COVID-19.

V is TRBV30 and J is TRBJ1-6; D is undetermined. The V gene lost 2 bases and the J gene lost 8 bases, with 19 bases spanning the gap. CDR3 length: 16 residues. CDR1 and CDR2 from the germline V gene are GTSNPN and SVGIG (reference sequence). The CDR3 bases are TGTGCCTGGAGTTTGGAGGCACCAAGTAGTTATTCACCCCTCCACTTT. It specifies CAWSLEAPSSYSPLHF.

V and J are TRBV10-2 and TRBJ1-1; tentatively, D is TRBD1 (5 bases). Germline CDR1 reads WSHSY; CDR2 reads SAAADI. Trimming took 8 bases from V and 4 from J, leaving 17 bases between them. This CDR3 region has 14 residues. CDR3 residues: CASLRGIGSTEAFF. CDR3 sequence (DNA): TGCGCCAGCCTCCGGGGGATAGGAAGCACTGAAGCTTTCTTT.

The V and J genes are TRBV12-5 and TRBJ2-7; maybe TRBD1 (5 bases). Germline V gene sequence: CDR1 LGHNT, CDR2 FRNRAP. V was pared by 1 base and J by 1 base, with 11 bases between. The CDR3 loop spans 15 amino acids. CDR3 sequence (DNA): TGTGCTAGTGGTTTGGCGACAGTGGCGTCCTACGAGCAGTACTTC. Its translation is CASGLATVASYEQYF.

CDR3 sequence: CASSGQGSYNEQFF. The CDR3 nucleotides read TGTGCCAGCAGTGGGCAGGGGTCCTACAATGAGCAGTTCTTC. V and J are TRBV2 and TRBJ2-1; D may be TRBD1 (6 bases). The CDR3 runs 14 residues. Germline values: CDR1 SNHLY, CDR2 FYNNEI. Trimming stripped 4 bases from V and 1 base from J, with 8 bases between.

The CDR3: CASSPQWERGGGETQYF. In DNA, the CDR3 is TGTGCCAGCAGCCCCCAATGGGAGCGGGGGGGTGGAGAGACCCAGTACTTC. The V call is TRBV4-2, the J call TRBJ2-5, with 10 bases that match TRBD2. From germline, CDR1 is LGHNA and CDR2 YNFKEQ. The V and J ends lost 4 bases and 4 bases, in that order; junction bases with no gene match: 12. The CDR3 sequence is 17 residues long.

The chain carries TRBV5-1 and TRBJ1-6, with D maybe TRBD1 (5 bases). Germline CDR1 reads SGHRS; CDR2 reads YFSETQ. This CDR3 spans 18 amino acids. V was clipped by 5 bases and J by 2 bases, with 20 bases between them. The CDR3 protein is CASSFSEQAGPYNSPLHF. CDR3 coding DNA: TGCGCCAGCAGTTTCTCAGAACAGGCTGGACCCTATAATTCACCCCTCCACTTT.

CDR3 amino acids: CASSGGNENIQYF. As DNA, the CDR3 is TGCGCCAGCAGTGGGGGGAACGAAAACATTCAGTACTTC. V usage is TRBV5-1 and J usage is TRBJ2-4; possibly TRBD2 for D (6 bases). V shed 5 bases and J shed 5 bases, with 11 bases lying between them. CDR3 length equals 13 residues. Germline-derived CDR1 and CDR2 are SGHRS and YFSETQ.

The genes are TRBV25-1 and TRBJ1-6; no clear D. The CDR3 has 15 amino acids. V lost 3 bases and J 4 bases, leaving 10 bases between the germline ends. CDR1 is MGHDK and CDR2 is SYGVNS in the germline V gene. The CDR3 loop is CASSDQVRYNSPLHF. DNA of the CDR3: TGTGCCAGCAGTGATCAGGTTCGGTATAATTCACCCCTCCACTTT.

The chain is built from TRBV10-2 and TRBJ2-1, with D maybe TRBD1 (6 bases). Deletions cut 7 bases from V and 4 bases from J, with 11 bases between. The CDR3 has 13 amino acids. CDR1 is WSHSY, CDR2 SAAADI, per germline. As DNA, the CDR3 is TGCGCCAGCACCCTAGACAGGTACAATGAGCAGTTCTTC. Its protein is CASTLDRYNEQFF.

V usage is TRBV2 and J usage is TRBJ1-1; TRBD1 matches 7 bases. The CDR3 loop spans 13 amino acids. Trimming cost V 8 bases and J 5 bases; bases outside gene matches: 8. Germline CDR1 and CDR2: SNHLY and FYNNEI. CDR3 DNA sequence: TGTGCCAGCGGAGGGGACAGTAATACTGAAGCTTTCTTT. Its protein is CASGGDSNTEAFF. The full variable domain, completed using reference TRBV2 and TRBJ1-1, is EPEVTQTPSHQVTQMGQEVILRCVPISNHLYFYWYRQILGQKVEFLVSFYNNEISEKSEIFDDQFSVERPDGSNFTLKIRSTKLEDSAMYFCASGGDSNTEAFFGQGTRLTVV.

This chain links TRBV7-6 with TRBJ1-5; 7 bases align to TRBD1. The germline V gene has CDR1 SGHVS and CDR2 FNYEAQ. The CDR3 sequence is 14 residues long. Losses at the gene ends were 5 bases for V and 4 bases for J; bases not matched to a gene: 5. The CDR3 loop is CASSLQGINQPQHF. The CDR3 region has the DNA TGTGCCAGCAGCCTACAGGGGATTAATCAGCCCCAGCATTTT.

This clone was seen just once. The V gene is TRBV14, the J gene TRBJ2-7, with 12 bases that match TRBD2. The ends lost 1 base at V and 4 bases at J; junction bases unmatched: 2. Germline V gene lookup returns CDR1 SGHDN and CDR2 FVKESK. The CDR3 loop spans 15 amino acids. The CDR3 coding sequence is TGTGCCAGCAGCCAAGGACTAGCGGGGGTTTACGAGCAGTACGTC. It specifies CASSQGLAGVYEQYV.

The chain joins TRBV4-1 to TRBJ1-5; D might be TRBD1 (6 bases). The CDR3 totals 16 residues. Germline loops: CDR1 MGHRA, CDR2 YSYEKL. With 3 bases removed from V and 9 bases from J, the gap between germline ends came to 21 bases. The CDR3 here is CASSQMTGTRLMPQHF. DNA of the CDR3: TGCGCCAGCAGCCAGATGACCGGGACACGGCTTATGCCCCAGCATTTT.

This clone was counted between two and nine times. The chain is built from TRBV7-2 and TRBJ1-1, with a weak D call TRBD1 (5 bases). Germline V gene sequence: CDR1 SGHTA, CDR2 FQGNSA. The CDR3 is 13 amino acids. Trimming pared 4 bases from V and 1 base from J, leaving 7 bases between. The CDR3: CASSSQENTEAFF. CDR3 DNA sequence: TGTGCCAGCAGCTCACAGGAGAACACTGAAGCTTTCTTT.

V and J are TRBV12-5 and TRBJ1-1; D is possibly TRBD1 (6 bases). Germline V gene data show CDR1 as LGHNT and CDR2 as FRNRAP. CDR3 length: 12 amino acids. The V gene lost 4 bases and the J gene lost 6 bases, with 9 bases spanning the gap. For the CDR3, the DNA is TGTGCTAGTGGTTACCGACAGGCTGAAGCTTTCTTT. Translation gives CASGYRQAEAFF.

The CDR3 DNA reads as TGCAGCGTCGGAACGGGGCAGGGAGGTTATGGCTACACCTTC. Translating it yields CSVGTGQGGYGYTF. The V gene is TRBV29-1, the J gene TRBJ1-2; D possibly corresponds to TRBD1 (5 bases). The length of the CDR3 is 14 residues. V was shortened by 6 bases and J by 5 bases, with 19 bases between the two germline ends. CDR1 is SQVTM, CDR2 ANQGSEA, per germline.